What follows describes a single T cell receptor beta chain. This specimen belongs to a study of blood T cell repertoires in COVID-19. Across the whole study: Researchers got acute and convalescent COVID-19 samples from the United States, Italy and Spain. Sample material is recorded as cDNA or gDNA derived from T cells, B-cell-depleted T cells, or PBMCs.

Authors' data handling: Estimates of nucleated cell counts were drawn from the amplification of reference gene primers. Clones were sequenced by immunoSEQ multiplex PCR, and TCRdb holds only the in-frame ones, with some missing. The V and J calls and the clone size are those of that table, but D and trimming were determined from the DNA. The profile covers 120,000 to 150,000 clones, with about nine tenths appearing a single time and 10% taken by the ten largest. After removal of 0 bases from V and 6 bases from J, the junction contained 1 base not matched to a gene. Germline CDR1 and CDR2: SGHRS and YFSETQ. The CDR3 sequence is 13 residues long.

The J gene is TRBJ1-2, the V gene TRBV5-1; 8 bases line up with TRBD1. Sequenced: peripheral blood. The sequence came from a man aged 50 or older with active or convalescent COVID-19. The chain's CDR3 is CASSLGQGNGYTF. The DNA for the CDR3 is TGCGCCAGCAGCTTGGGACAGGGGAATGGCTACACCTTC.